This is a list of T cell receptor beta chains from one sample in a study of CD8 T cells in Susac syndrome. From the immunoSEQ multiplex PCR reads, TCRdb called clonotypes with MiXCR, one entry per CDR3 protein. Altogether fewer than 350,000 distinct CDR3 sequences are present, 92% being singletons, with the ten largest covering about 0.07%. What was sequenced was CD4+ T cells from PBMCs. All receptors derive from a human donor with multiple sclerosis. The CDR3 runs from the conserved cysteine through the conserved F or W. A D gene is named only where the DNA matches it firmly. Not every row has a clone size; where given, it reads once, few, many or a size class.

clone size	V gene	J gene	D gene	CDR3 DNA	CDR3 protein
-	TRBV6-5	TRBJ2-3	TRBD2	TGTGCCAGGACTAGCGGGGGACCTGACACAGATACGCAGTATTTT	CARTSGGPDTDTQYF
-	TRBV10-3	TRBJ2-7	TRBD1	TGTGCCATCAGCGGGACAGCCCGGTGGAAGTACTTC	CAISGTARWKYF
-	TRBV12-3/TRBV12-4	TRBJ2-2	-	TGTGCCAGCAGTTTCGAGCGGCCCCCAGGGGCCGGGGAGCTGTTTTTT	CASSFERPPGAGELFF
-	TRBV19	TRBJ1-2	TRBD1	TGTGCCAGTAGTGACAGGGGTGACTATGGCTACACCTTC	CASSDRGDYGYTF
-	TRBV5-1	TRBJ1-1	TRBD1	TGCGCCAGCAGCTCCCGGACAGGGGGCGACGTCACTGAAGCTTTCTTT	CASSSRTGGDVTEAFF
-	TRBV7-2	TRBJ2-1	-	TGTGCCAGCAGCTTAGGTGGGATACCGCAAGGTTCGCAGTTCTTC	CASSLGGIPQGSQFF
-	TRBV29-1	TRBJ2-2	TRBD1	TGCAGCGTTGATCCTGACAGGGCCGGGGAGCTGTTTTTT	CSVDPDRAGELFF
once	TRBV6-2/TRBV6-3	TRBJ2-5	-	TGTGCCAGCAGTTACTTCGAGACCCAGTACTTC	CASSYFETQYF
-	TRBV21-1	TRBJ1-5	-	TGTGCCAGCCCGGGCCTTGACCGGGACAGGGGGCAAGAAGGTCGCAATCAGCCCCAGCATTTT	CASPGLDRDRGQEGRNQPQHF
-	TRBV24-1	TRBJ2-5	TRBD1	TGTGCCACCAGCCCGGGACAGGGTGAGGAGACCCAGTACTTC	CATSPGQGEETQYF
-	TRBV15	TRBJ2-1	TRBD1	TGTGCCACCAGCGGAGGACAGGGGGGGCACAATGAGCAGTTCTTC	CATSGGQGGHNEQFF
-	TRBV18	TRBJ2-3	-	TGTGCCAGCTCACCCCCACACCCACGAGATACGCAGTATTTT	CASSPPHPRDTQYF